Following are 13 T cell receptor beta chains from one sample sequenced in a study of blood T cell repertoires in COVID-19. TCRdb keeps only in-frame clones here, not all; method: immunoSEQ multiplex PCR. The sample lists roughly 250,000 clones, roughly 82% occurring once. Sequences were obtained from peripheral blood. These receptor sequences come from a woman aged 70 to 79 with acute or convalescent COVID-19.

The gene calls are TRBV7-8 and TRBJ1-3, with 9 positions matching TRBD1. The CDR3 length is 16 residues. Germline CDR1 SGHVS, CDR2 FQNEAQ. V shed 3 bases and J 6 bases; nucleotides not matched to a gene: 9. The CDR3 sequence: CASSLDRGPLANTIYF. CDR3 bases: TGTGCCAGCAGCTTGGACAGGGGCCCACTTGCAAACACCATATATTTT.

CDR3 in amino acids: CASSARPGGYEQYF. In DNA, the CDR3 is TGTGCCAGCAGCGCGCGGCCGGGGGGGTACGAGCAGTACTTC. The chain combines TRBV9 with TRBJ2-7; 8 bases align to TRBD2. The length of the CDR3 is 14 residues. CDR1 SGDLS and CDR2 YYNGEE come from the germline V gene. V gave up 3 bases and J gave up 4 bases; unmatched junction bases: 6.

The chain has TRBV19 and TRBJ1-2, with D unresolved. V lost 6 bases and J 5 bases, leaving 13 bases between the germline ends. This CDR3 region has 13 residues. Per the germline V gene, CDR1 is LNHDA and CDR2 is SQIVND (reference sequence). The CDR3 DNA sequence: TGTGCCAGTAGGCTGGGCCGAGATTATGGCTACACCTTC. Protein: CASRLGRDYGYTF.

The V and J genes are TRBV5-4 and TRBJ2-3, with D maybe TRBD2 (7 bases). The germline V gene encodes CDR1 SGHNT and CDR2 YYREEE (reference sequence). This CDR3 is built from 16 residues. Trimming pared 4 bases from V and 4 bases from J, leaving 19 bases between. In DNA form, the CDR3 reads TGTGCCAGCAGCCCCGAGGGGGGGCACGGGGCAGATACGCAGTATTTT. Its translation: CASSPEGGHGADTQYF.

This chain uses TRBV19 with TRBJ1-5; 9 nucleotides align to TRBD1. The V gene's germline CDR1 is LNHDA and CDR2 SQIVND (reference sequence). CDR3 size: 16 residues. After removal of 3 bases from V and 4 bases from J, the junction contained 7 bases not matched to a gene. CDR3 sequence reads: CASSITGTGFNQPQHF. The CDR3 nucleotides are TGTGCCAGTAGTATCACCGGGACAGGGTTTAATCAGCCCCAGCATTTT.

V is TRBV5-1 and J is TRBJ1-1, with D uncertain. Per germline, CDR1 SGHRS and CDR2 YFSETQ. The CDR3 extends over 15 amino acids. V was trimmed by 2 bases and J by 3 bases, leaving 14 bases between them. The CDR3 protein is CASSFRRAGDTEAFF. The CDR3 coding sequence is TGCGCCAGCAGCTTCCGGCGGGCAGGCGACACTGAAGCTTTCTTT.

In this sample, this clone turned up a few times. The chain has TRBV14 and TRBJ1-2, with 8 bases lining up with TRBD1. With 1 base clipped from V and 0 bases from J, the junction kept 1 base outside the gene matches. Germline CDR1 reads SGHDN; CDR2 reads FVKESK. CDR3 length equals 15 residues. The CDR3 sequence is CASSQVQGANYGYTF. The CDR3 coding sequence is TGTGCCAGCAGCCAAGTACAGGGGGCTAACTATGGCTACACCTTC.

This clone was seen only once. This rearrangement joins TRBV10-3 to TRBJ2-3, with 9 bases that match TRBD1. The CDR3 length is 15 residues. The germline V gene encodes CDR1 ENHRY and CDR2 SYGVKD. The J segment lost 3 bases and the V segment lost 0 bases, leaving 1 base of the junction unmatched. This chain's CDR3 is CAISESGQGTDTQYF. In DNA, the CDR3 is TGTGCCATCAGTGAGTCGGGACAGGGAACAGATACGCAGTATTTT.

This clone has at least ten counts. At the DNA level, this CDR3 is encoded by other sequences in the same sample as well. The rearrangement joins TRBV4-1 to TRBJ1-5, with D possibly being TRBD1 (6 bases). Trimming left V 0 bases short and J 2 bases short, with 8 bases between. The germline gives CDR1 MGHRA, CDR2 YSYEKL. The CDR3 has 15 amino acids. The CDR3 DNA is TGCGCCAGCAGCCAAGAACAGGGAGGCAATCAGCCCCAGCATTTT. This codes for CASSQEQGGNQPQHF.

V gene TRBV6-5 combines with J gene TRBJ2-7; D possibly corresponds to TRBD2 (7 bases). This CDR3 spans 15 amino acids. Looked up from germline, CDR1 is MNHEY and CDR2 is SVGAGI. Between the trimmed V and J ends, which lost 2 bases and 1 base, there was a span of 12 bases. CDR3 protein: CASSYAGEGSYEQYF. In DNA form, the CDR3 reads TGTGCCAGCAGTTACGCAGGGGAGGGTTCCTACGAGCAGTACTTC.

The chain employs TRBV7-9 and TRBJ2-7; TRBD2 is a possible D gene (8 bases). CDR3 size: 19 residues. Germline V gene sequence: CDR1 SEHNR, CDR2 FQNEAQ (reference sequence). The V end was cut by 6 bases, the J end by 3 bases, with 30 bases between. CDR3 in amino acids: CASSRQEGALIAGHYEQYF. The CDR3 DNA follows: TGTGCCAGCAGTAGGCAGGAGGGGGCGCTGATAGCGGGGCACTACGAGCAGTACTTC.

The chain links TRBV5-1 to TRBJ2-2; D may be TRBD2 (6 bases). V was pared by 3 bases and J by 2 bases, with 11 bases between. The CDR3 runs 15 residues. In germline, CDR1 is SGHRS, CDR2 YFSETQ. The CDR3 loop reads CASSSSGVNTGELFF. DNA for the CDR3: TGCGCCAGCAGCTCCTCGGGGGTAAACACCGGGGAGCTGTTTTTT. Supplemented by reference TRBV5-1 and TRBJ2-2, the full variable domain reads KAGVTQTPRYLIKTRGQQVTLSCSPISGHRSVSWYQQTPGQGLQFLFEYFSETQRNKGNFPGRFSGRQFSNSRSEMNVSTLELGDSALYLCASSSSGVNTGELFFGEGSRLTVL.

The rearrangement uses TRBV6-5 and TRBJ1-2; D unresolved. The CDR3 totals 15 residues. Trimming took off 7 bases at V and 2 bases at J, with 17 bases between the two ends. CDR1 is MNHEY, CDR2 SVGAGI, per germline. The CDR3 coding sequence is TGTGCCAGCACTGGCCGAGGGTCGGGGAACTATGGCTACACCTTC. Amino acids: CASTGRGSGNYGYTF.